A single T cell receptor beta chain is shown here with its context. PCR amplification relied on 60 Vbeta primers (plus 13 Jbeta primers). Profiled with immunoSEQ multiplex PCR; TCRdb holds only in-frame clones, not every one. The data contain 100,000 to 150,000 clones, roughly 80% of them singletons. This sample is part of a study of cytomegalovirus exposure and HLA in healthy donors. The trim removed 4 bases at V and 2 bases at J, leaving 13 bases unmatched. The germline CDR1 and CDR2 sequences are GTSNPN and SVGIG (reference sequence). The CDR3 contains 16 residues. The sequence derives from a female donor in good health and CMV-seronegative. This chain links TRBV30 with TRBJ1-1; 7 bases are shared with TRBD1. Sequenced material: PBMCs. CDR3 region: CAWTRPRTGLNTEAFF. In DNA form, the CDR3 reads TGTGCCTGGACCAGACCCCGGACAGGCCTCAACACTGAAGCTTTCTTT.